Below are 17 T cell receptor beta chains sequenced from a single sample in a study of T cell changes during pregnancy in multiple sclerosis. Only in-frame clones appear in the TCRdb table, and some are missing; sequencing was by immunoSEQ multiplex PCR. The sample shows roughly 50,000 clones, approximately 92% of them seen only once. Material: CD4+ T cells from peripheral blood mononuclear cells, obtained in the third trimester of pregnancy. These receptors were taken from a female donor with multiple sclerosis, enrolled in a pregnancy study.

The chain has TRBV7-3 and TRBJ2-1, with 12 bases matching TRBD2. CDR3 length equals 17 residues. Germline V lookup: CDR1 SGHTA, CDR2 FQGTGA. Unmatched junction bases numbered 8, after V lost 3 bases and J lost 5 bases. CDR3 in DNA: TGTGCCAGCAGCTTGCTGACTAGCGGGGGAACGGACAATGAGCAGTTCTTC. It specifies CASSLLTSGGTDNEQFF.

V gene TRBV5-1 combines with J gene TRBJ1-4; D is perhaps TRBD1 (5 bases). V lost 3 bases to trimming and J lost 2 bases, with 11 bases between them. The CDR3 contains 15 residues. Germline V gene data show CDR1 as SGHRS and CDR2 as YFSETQ. The CDR3 DNA sequence: TGCGCCAGCAGCTCGGAGGGGACCACTAATGAAAAACTGTTTTTT. Its protein product is CASSSEGTTNEKLFF.

The gene calls are TRBV21-1 and TRBJ1-2. TRBV21-1 is a pseudogene locus. This CDR3 comprises 14 residues. The CDR3 here is CASNERVENYGYTF. The CDR3 DNA reads TGTGCCAGCAACGAGAGGGTGGAAAACTATGGCTACACCTTC.

This sequence joins TRBV6-1 and TRBJ2-7; no firm D call. The CDR3 consists of 14 residues. Germline V gives CDR1 MNHNS, CDR2 SASEGT. The ends were cut back, 2 bases at V and 1 base at J, with 9 bases in the middle. In nucleotides, the CDR3 is TGTGCCAGCAGTGAAATCAAGCTATCCTACGAGCAGTACTTC. Residues: CASSEIKLSYEQYF.

The chain has TRBV28 and TRBJ2-7; 11 bases line up with TRBD2. The CDR3 totals 14 residues. Germline V gives CDR1 MDHEN, CDR2 SYDVKM. With 6 bases clipped from V and 2 bases from J, the junction kept 3 bases outside the gene matches. CDR3 region: CASSRLAGPYEQYF. The CDR3 nucleotides are TGTGCCAGCAGCCGACTAGCGGGGCCCTACGAGCAGTACTTC. Together with reference TRBV28 and TRBJ2-7, the CDR3 gives the full variable domain: DVKVTQSSRYLVKRTGEKVFLECVQDMDHENMFWYRQDPGLGLRLIYFSYDVKMKEKGDIPEGYSVSREKKERFSLILESASTNQTSMYLCASSRLAGPYEQYFGPGTRLTVT.

The V gene is TRBV9, the J gene TRBJ2-2, with 7 bases matching TRBD2. The V gene end was trimmed by 0 bases and the J gene end by 8 bases; junction bases not matched to a gene: 13. The CDR3 consists of 17 residues. Germline CDR1 and CDR2: SGDLS and YYNGEE. The CDR3 loop reads CASSVARGVVGTGELFF. The CDR3 nucleotides are TGTGCCAGCAGCGTAGCCCGGGGGGTTGTGGGTACGGGGGAGCTGTTTTTT. Combining the CDR3 with reference TRBV9 and TRBJ2-2 gives the whole variable domain DSGVTQTPKHLITATGQRVTLRCSPRSGDLSVYWYQQSLDQGLQFLIQYYNGEERAKGNILERFSAQQFPDLHSELNLSSLELGDSALYFCASSVARGVVGTGELFFGEGSRLTVL.

CDR3 nucleotide sequence: TGTGCCAGCAGTTATTCGGGGGATGGGGCCAACGTCCTGACTTTC. Encoded protein: CASSYSGDGANVLTF. The V call is TRBV6-5, the J call TRBJ2-6; a weak D match, TRBD2 (6 bases). The V end was cut by 3 bases, the J end by 3 bases, with 9 bases between. This CDR3 contains 15 residues. Germline lookup yields CDR1 MNHEY and CDR2 SVGAGI.

The chain has TRBV4-1 and TRBJ2-7, with 7 bases aligning to TRBD1. Germline CDR1 is MGHRA and CDR2 is YSYEKL. The ends lost 3 bases at V and 6 bases at J; junction bases unmatched: 11. The CDR3 extends over 15 amino acids. The CDR3 region has the DNA TGCGCCAGCAGCCAGCCGACAGGGACAGTGGTCGAGCAGTACTTC. Translated: CASSQPTGTVVEQYF.

The chain uses TRBV7-8 and TRBJ2-1, with 11 bases aligning to TRBD2. The CDR3 sequence is 14 residues long. The J segment lost 4 bases and the V segment lost 4 bases, leaving 0 bases of the junction unmatched. Germline CDR1 is SGHVS and CDR2 is FQNEAQ. CDR3 amino acids: CASSWTSGYNEQFF. CDR3 in DNA: TGTGCCAGCAGCTGGACTAGCGGGTACAATGAGCAGTTCTTC.

The chain links TRBV9 to TRBJ1-1; D uncertain. The V and J ends lost 0 bases and 7 bases respectively, with 16 bases between them. This CDR3 region has 15 residues. Germline V gene lookup returns CDR1 SGDLS and CDR2 YYNGEE. The CDR3 sequence is CASSVDGLREIEAFF. As DNA, the CDR3 is TGTGCCAGCAGCGTAGATGGGCTGAGAGAGATTGAAGCTTTCTTT.

The V gene is TRBV19, the J gene TRBJ2-1; D may be TRBD1 (6 bases). The ends were cut back, 3 bases at V and 3 bases at J, with 15 bases in the middle. This CDR3 contains 16 residues. CDR1 and CDR2 from the germline V gene are LNHDA and SQIVND (reference sequence). CDR3 sequence: CASSIGQGQGYNEQFF. The DNA for the CDR3 is TGTGCCAGTAGTATTGGTCAGGGGCAGGGCTACAATGAGCAGTTCTTC.

CDR3 sequence reads: CASSSGGYTDTQYF. The CDR3 DNA reads TGCGCCAGCAGCTCGGGGGGTTACACAGATACGCAGTATTTT. The chain joins TRBV5-1 to TRBJ2-3; TRBD2 matches 7 bases. With V trimmed by 3 bases and J by 2 bases, 3 bases remained unmatched. Germline V gives CDR1 SGHRS, CDR2 YFSETQ. This CDR3 spans 14 amino acids.

V is TRBV5-4 and J is TRBJ1-2, with 8 bases fitting TRBD1. Germline trimming cut 0 bases from V and 7 bases from J; bases unmatched to any gene: 8. This CDR3 spans 15 amino acids. CDR1 is SGHNT, CDR2 YYREEE, per germline (reference sequence). The CDR3 DNA sequence: TGTGCCAGCAGCTTGGTCCTCAGGGGGCAAGGTGGCTACACCTTC. This codes for CASSLVLRGQGGYTF.

The chain carries TRBV23-1 and TRBJ1-4; 10 nucleotides line up with TRBD1. TRBV23-1 is placed among ORFs of uncertain function. This CDR3 contains 14 residues. V lost 3 bases to trimming and J lost 7 bases; unmatched junction nucleotides: 2. The CDR3 here is CASSHRDRGEKLFF. CDR3 nucleotide sequence: TGCGCCAGCAGTCACCGGGACAGGGGTGAAAAACTGTTTTTT.

This clone appeared a single time. The V and J genes are TRBV28 and TRBJ2-3; a possible D gene is TRBD2 (5 bases). Trimming took off 6 bases at V and 3 bases at J, with 13 bases between the two ends. The germline CDR1 and CDR2 sequences are MDHEN and SYDVKM. The CDR3 length is 14 residues. The CDR3 spells CASSPGRITDTQYF. In DNA form, the CDR3 reads TGTGCCAGCAGCCCGGGGAGAATAACAGATACGCAGTATTTT.

This clone was observed a few times. This chain links TRBV5-1 with TRBJ2-3; 7 bases are a match to TRBD1. The CDR3 consists of 15 residues. V lost 2 bases and J lost 3; bases outside the gene matches: 6. Germline assignment: CDR1 SGHRS and CDR2 YFSETQ. The CDR3 nucleotides are TGCGCCAGCAGCTTAGAGACAGGGTGGACAGATACGCAGTATTTT. Amino acid sequence: CASSLETGWTDTQYF.

The rearrangement joins TRBV5-8 to TRBJ2-2, with 11 nucleotides matching TRBD1. V was clipped by 3 bases and J by 2 bases; unmatched bases: 0. This CDR3 has 15 amino acids. Germline CDR1 SGHTS, CDR2 YDEGEE. The CDR3 reads CASSWTGGNTGELFF. The CDR3 region has the DNA TGTGCCAGCAGCTGGACAGGGGGCAACACCGGGGAGCTGTTTTTT.